The 25 T cell receptor beta chains below were found in one sample sequenced in a study of beta chain features in type 1 diabetes. Of the isolated RNA, all was reverse transcribed, and so the sequenced material was expressed TCRB transcripts. Sequencing used immunoSEQ multiplex PCR; TCRdb keeps in-frame clones, though not all of them. The sample holds fewer than 550,000 clones; 9.5% to 12% are singletons and the top ten take 0.045% to 0.05%. The sequencing sample was made of naive CD4+ T cells from blood. The receptors were sampled from a woman aged 18-30 years in good health.

This clone has more than one count but fewer than ten. This chain connects TRBV18 to TRBJ2-5; D gene uncertain. Germline V gene lookup returns CDR1 KGHSH and CDR2 LQKENI. The germline V and J ends were trimmed by 3 bases and 5 bases, with 10 bases remaining between them. The CDR3 length is 13 residues. The CDR3 coding sequence is TGTGCCAGCTCACCCACCCCCGGGGAGACCCAGTACTTC. As protein: CASSPTPGETQYF.

The genes are TRBV7-3 and TRBJ2-1; 8 nucleotides line up with TRBD2. Germline trimming cut 4 bases from V and 8 bases from J; bases unmatched to any gene: 4. This CDR3 is built from 13 residues. Looked up from germline, CDR1 is SGHTA and CDR2 is FQGTGA. CDR3 in amino acids: CASSSGLADEQFF. CDR3 nucleotides: TGTGCCAGCAGCTCTGGACTAGCCGATGAGCAGTTCTTC.

J is TRBJ2-1 and V is TRBV7-2, with a weak D call TRBD2 (6 bases). Germline V gene sequence: CDR1 SGHTA, CDR2 FQGNSA. The CDR3 has 15 amino acids. V lost 5 bases and J 4 bases, leaving 15 bases between the germline ends. CDR3 loop: CASSQAGRIYNEQFF. In DNA, the CDR3 is TGTGCCAGCAGCCAAGCGGGCCGAATTTACAATGAGCAGTTCTTC.

The chain is built from TRBV5-6 and TRBJ1-2; 10 bases agree with TRBD1. With 5 bases clipped from V and 9 bases from J, the junction kept 10 bases outside the gene matches. Germline CDR1 reads SGHDT; CDR2 reads YYEEEE. The CDR3 runs to 14 residues. CDR3 nucleotides: TGTGCCAGCAGGCGACAGGGGGCGAGTAGGAGCTACACCTTC. As protein: CASRRQGASRSYTF.

This clone was seen only a few times. The CDR3 spells CASSLATSTDTQYF. The CDR3 nucleotides are TGTGCCAGCAGTTTAGCGACCAGCACAGATACGCAGTATTTT. This chain connects TRBV27 to TRBJ2-3; D gene unclear. The CDR3 runs 14 residues. V lost 2 bases to trimming and J lost 0 bases, with 6 bases between them. Germline V gene lookup returns CDR1 MNHEY and CDR2 SMNVEV (reference sequence).

About this clone itself: This specimen includes other DNA sequences encoding the same CDR3. The chain joins TRBV7-9 to TRBJ2-3; no clear D. The germline V and J ends were trimmed by 5 bases and 6 bases, with 6 bases remaining between them. The CDR3 runs to 11 residues. CDR1 is SEHNR and CDR2 is FQNEAQ in the germline V gene (reference sequence). CDR3 region: CASSPRDTQYF. The CDR3 bases are TGTGCCAGCAGCCCGCGGGATACGCAGTATTTT.

There are a few counts of this clone. V gene TRBV23-1 combines with J gene TRBJ2-7, with D hard to call. TRBV23-1 is labeled an ORF, and its function is uncertain. The CDR3 is made up of 17 amino acids. V dropped 0 bases and J dropped 3 bases, with 18 bases sitting between them. DNA for the CDR3: TGCGCCAGCAGTCAATCCCAGCTGGGTGTTGAGAACTACGAGCAGTACGTC. It specifies CASSQSQLGVENYEQYV.

This clone was seen more than once but under ten times. The CDR3 DNA reads as TGTGCCAGCAGCGTGGAGGGATCCGTAGCCAAAAACATTCAGTACTTC. Residues: CASSVEGSVAKNIQYF. The chain links TRBV7-8 to TRBJ2-4; tentatively, D is TRBD2 (6 bases). Germline assignment: CDR1 SGHVS and CDR2 FQNEAQ. V lost 5 bases and J 0 bases, leaving 14 bases between the germline ends. CDR3 length: 16 amino acids.

This clone was found a few times. The J gene is TRBJ2-1, the V gene TRBV19, with D perhaps matching TRBD1 or TRBD2 (5 bases each). Germline CDR1 LNHDA, CDR2 SQIVND (reference sequence). CDR3 size: 14 residues. Between the trimmed V and J ends, which lost 4 bases and 3 bases, there was a span of 10 bases. The CDR3 bases are TGTGCCAGTAGTAAACGGGACGTCTACAATGAGCAGTTCTTC. Translating gives CASSKRDVYNEQFF.

V usage is TRBV18 and J usage is TRBJ1-1; no clear D. The V end lost 3 bases, the J end lost 8 bases, and 10 bases lay between the germline ends. The CDR3 length is 12 residues. Germline values: CDR1 KGHSH, CDR2 LQKENI. The CDR3 nucleotides are TGTGCCAGCTCACCCGGCACCGAAGAAGCTTTCTTT. It specifies CASSPGTEEAFF.

The chain carries TRBV23-1 and TRBJ2-7; 8 positions agree with TRBD1. TRBV23-1 carries the ORF label, with uncertain function. The CDR3 sequence is 16 residues long. The ends lost 4 bases at V and 3 bases at J; junction bases unmatched: 11. The CDR3 nucleotides read TGCGCCAGCAGTCCACAGGGGGAATACGCAAACTACGAGCAGTACTTC. This encodes CASSPQGEYANYEQYF.

This rearrangement joins TRBV7-2 to TRBJ1-1; tentative D call: TRBD1 (6 bases). V lost 4 bases and J lost 0, with 15 bases in between. The CDR3 has 16 amino acids. The germline V gene has CDR1 SGHTA and CDR2 FQGNSA. This chain's CDR3 is CASSSQGPMLNTEAFF. The CDR3 nucleotides are TGTGCCAGCAGCTCCCAGGGGCCCATGCTGAACACTGAAGCTTTCTTT.

This clone was detected only a few times. The chain couples TRBV10-3 to TRBJ2-7; 7 nucleotides align to TRBD1. Per germline, CDR1 ENHRY and CDR2 SYGVKD. V lost 6 bases and J lost 3; bases outside the gene matches: 2. The CDR3 has 12 residues. The CDR3 DNA follows: TGTGCCATCAGAGGGGACAGCTACGAGCAGTACGTC. Translation gives CAIRGDSYEQYV.

J is TRBJ1-1 and V is TRBV4-1; D uncertain. The CDR3 runs to 15 residues. Per the germline V gene, CDR1 is MGHRA and CDR2 is YSYEKL. Trimming took off 0 bases at V and 8 bases at J, with 16 bases between the two ends. This chain's CDR3 is CASSQDNRRLEEAFF. The CDR3 nucleotides are TGCGCCAGCAGCCAAGATAATCGTCGGTTGGAAGAAGCTTTCTTT.

This clone was observed a handful of times. The gene calls are TRBV18 and TRBJ2-3, with D unclear. V was clipped by 3 bases and J by 3 bases, with 13 bases between them. CDR1 and CDR2 from the germline V gene are KGHSH and LQKENI. CDR3 length: 15 amino acids. The CDR3 region has the DNA TGTGCCAGCTCACCTCTCGGCACATTTACAGATACGCAGTATTTT. Its translation: CASSPLGTFTDTQYF.

This clone was recorded a few times. The CDR3 DNA reads as TGTGCCTCAGTGAGGGGGAGCAATCAGCCCCAGCATTTT. It specifies CASVRGSNQPQHF. This chain links TRBV19 with TRBJ1-5, with a weak D call TRBD1 (6 bases). The V end lost 11 bases, the J end lost 1 base, and 12 bases lay between the germline ends. From germline, CDR1 is LNHDA and CDR2 SQIVND (reference sequence). The CDR3 consists of 13 residues.

The gene calls are TRBV5-6 and TRBJ2-3, with D possibly being TRBD1 or TRBD2 (6 bases each). The V and J ends lost 3 bases and 6 bases respectively, with 17 bases between them. Germline V gene data show CDR1 as SGHDT and CDR2 as YYEEEE. This CDR3 contains 15 residues. CDR3 in amino acids: CASSWGALKTDTQYF. CDR3 nucleotide sequence: TGTGCCAGCAGCTGGGGGGCCCTAAAAACGGATACGCAGTATTTT. Based on the CDR3 plus reference TRBV5-6 and TRBJ2-3, the full variable domain is DAGVTQSPTHLIKTRGQQVTLRCSPKSGHDTVSWYQQALGQGPQFIFQYYEEEERQRGNFPDRFSGHQFPNYSSELNVNALLLGDSALYLCASSWGALKTDTQYFGPGTRLTVL.

J is TRBJ1-2 and V is TRBV5-4; D is possibly TRBD1 (5 bases). Germline V gives CDR1 SGHNT, CDR2 YYREEE (reference sequence). V lost 0 bases to trimming and J lost 4 bases, with 7 bases between them. The CDR3 has 13 amino acids. The chain's CDR3 is CASSLAGTYGYTF. The DNA of the CDR3 is TGTGCCAGCAGCTTGGCAGGGACCTATGGCTACACCTTC.

The chain couples TRBV9 to TRBJ2-2, with no clear D. Deletions cut 3 bases from V and 6 bases from J, with 3 bases between. This CDR3 region has 11 residues. The germline V gene encodes CDR1 SGDLS and CDR2 YYNGEE. The CDR3 coding sequence is TGTGCCAGCAGCGCCCCCGGGGAGCTGTTTTTT. It yields the protein CASSAPGELFF. The whole variable domain, filled in from reference TRBV9 and TRBJ2-2, reads DSGVTQTPKHLITATGQRVTLRCSPRSGDLSVYWYQQSLDQGLQFLIQYYNGEERAKGNILERFSAQQFPDLHSELNLSSLELGDSALYFCASSAPGELFFGEGSRLTVL.

This clone has only a few counts. This chain uses TRBV7-3 with TRBJ1-1; unclear D gene. The germline gives CDR1 SGHTA, CDR2 FQGTGA. This CDR3 has 16 amino acids. The V end lost 5 bases, the J end lost 1 base, and 17 bases lay between the germline ends. CDR3 nucleotides: TGTGCCAGCAGCGTGACCCGGGCCACACAGAACACTGAAGCTTTCTTT. Translated, it gives CASSVTRATQNTEAFF.

The chain carries TRBV5-5 and TRBJ2-7; D might be TRBD2 (5 bases). The germline V and J ends were trimmed by 4 bases and 7 bases, with 18 bases remaining between them. CDR3 length: 14 amino acids. CDR1 and CDR2 from the germline V gene are SGHKS and YYEKEE (reference sequence). The CDR3 DNA follows: TGTGCCAGCAGCCTCCGGGGATGGAATGGGGAGCAGTACGTC. Translating it yields CASSLRGWNGEQYV.

This clone was detected a few times. This rearrangement joins TRBV7-7 to TRBJ2-5; D unresolved. This CDR3 spans 15 amino acids. V lost 1 base, J lost 5 bases, and 14 bases lay in between. Germline V gene data show CDR1 as SSHAT and CDR2 as FNYEAQ (reference sequence). CDR3: CASSLVGSDWETQYF. For the CDR3, the DNA is TGTGCCAGCAGCTTAGTTGGCTCTGATTGGGAGACCCAGTACTTC.

The table lists this clone with a few counts. The chain has TRBV5-6 and TRBJ2-7; D remains unclear. V was clipped by 4 bases and J by 2 bases, with 13 bases between them. Germline lookup yields CDR1 SGHDT and CDR2 YYEEEE. The CDR3 sequence is 14 residues long. CDR3 residues: CASSTPGRTYEQYF. CDR3 DNA sequence: TGTGCCAGCAGCACTCCCGGGCGGACCTACGAGCAGTACTTC.

This clone appeared a few times. The V call is TRBV4-3, the J call TRBJ1-1, with TRBD1 identical over 7 bases. Germline CDR1 and CDR2: LGHNA and YSLEER. Trimming took 1 base from V and 11 from J; bases not matched to a gene: 4. CDR3 length: 12 amino acids. CDR3 sequence: CASSQGTGGAFF. As DNA, the CDR3 is TGCGCCAGCAGCCAAGGGACAGGTGGCGCTTTCTTT.

This clone turned up a few times. This chain connects TRBV4-1 to TRBJ1-1; D call uncertain. This CDR3 has 14 residues. CDR1 and CDR2 (germline): MGHRA, YSYEKL. V shed 1 base and J shed 12 bases, with 18 bases lying between them. The CDR3 DNA reads TGCGCCAGCAGCCAAGTCGGGCAGCTAGGGCTTCCTTTCTTT. Protein: CASSQVGQLGLPFF.